These 21 T cell receptor beta chains came from one sample sequenced in a study of T cells after yellow fever vaccination (dated by TCRdb to between 2018 and 2021). The sample's treatment or condition label, in plain terms: live attenuated yellow fever vaccine strain. The library relied on 5' RACE. Data came from an Illumina HiSeq 2500. The public sequencing data were trimmed at Q25 with fastp and processed into clonotypes with MiXCR by TCRdb, which kept only in-frame beta chains. Rows are combined by CDR3 protein, so each entry shows the most common genes and DNA. The sample includes over 45,000 distinct CDR3 sequences, with around 7% observed a single time. The top ten constitute roughly two fifths of the sample. The material sequenced was CD8+ T cells sorted from PBMCs, taken on the day of the first yellow fever vaccination. These receptors were obtained from a man in his late teens or twenties who received the YFV17D yellow fever vaccine.

In its sample, this clonotype was seen many times. The gene calls are TRBV5-5 and TRBJ1-3; D not resolved. Germline V CDR1 and CDR2: SGHKS, YYEKEE (reference sequence). Between the trimmed V and J ends, which lost 1 base and 0 bases, there was a span of 11 bases. The CDR3 length is 16 residues. CDR3 in amino acids: CASSLSSPLSGNTIYF. Written as DNA, the CDR3 is TGTGCCAGCAGCTTGTCATCTCCACTCTCTGGAAACACCATATATTTT.

This clonotype was recorded many times. The chain carries TRBV12-3 or TRBV12-4 and TRBJ2-3, with D perhaps matching TRBD2 (5 bases). Trimming took off 1 base at V and 4 bases at J, with 9 bases between the two ends. CDR3 length equals 14 residues. The CDR3 is CASSLEGSADTQYF. DNA for the CDR3: TGTGCCAGCAGTTTAGAGGGTAGCGCAGATACGCAGTATTTT.

This clonotype was seen more than once but under ten times. The chain combines TRBV6-1 with TRBJ1-4; possible D gene TRBD1, 5 bases. The CDR3 sequence is 14 residues long. Germline CDR1 reads MNHNS; CDR2 reads SASEGT. Trimming pared 1 base from V and 5 bases from J, leaving 8 bases between. The CDR3, as DNA: TGTGCCAGCAGTGAAGGACGGGGGAATGAAAAACTGTTTTTT. This codes for CASSEGRGNEKLFF.

A few counts support this clonotype. The J gene is TRBJ2-1, the V gene TRBV20-1; 10 nucleotides agree with TRBD2. Germline V gene lookup returns CDR1 DFQATT and CDR2 SNEGSKA (reference sequence). Trimming at V came to 5 bases and at J to 8 bases, leaving 30 bases not matched to a gene. This CDR3 comprises 21 residues. CDR3 protein: CSAVSGGLYPGDIHNLHEQFF. CDR3 nucleotides: TGCAGTGCTGTTAGCGGGGGGCTATACCCAGGGGATATTCATAATCTCCATGAGCAGTTCTTC.

The chain couples TRBV7-2 to TRBJ2-2, with 7 bases identical to TRBD2. CDR3 size: 15 residues. Trimming took 2 bases from V and 5 from J; bases not matched to a gene: 5. Germline CDR1 SGHTA, CDR2 FQGNSA. The CDR3 is CASSLRWGGTGELFF. The CDR3 DNA follows: TGTGCCAGCAGCTTACGTTGGGGGGGGACCGGGGAGCTGTTTTTT.

This clonotype was seen ten or more times. Relative to the germline gene, one junction end is altered; a read error may explain this. The chain recombines TRBV20-1 with TRBJ1-6; D gene ambiguous. This CDR3 is built from 9 residues. Germline-derived CDR1 and CDR2 are DFQATT and SNEGSKA (reference sequence). CDR3 protein: CSAKFQTRF. CDR3 sequence (DNA): TGCAGTGCTAAATTCCAGACGCGTTTT.

The chain is built from TRBV28 and TRBJ2-5, with 7 bases aligning to TRBD1. This CDR3 is built from 14 residues. The junction had 4 bases not matched to a gene; V was cut back by 5 bases and J by 1 base. CDR1 and CDR2 from the germline V gene are MDHEN and SYDVKM. The CDR3 region has the DNA TGTGCCAGCAGTCCACAGGGGTTCCAAGAGACCCAGTACTTC. This encodes CASSPQGFQETQYF.

The V gene is TRBV5-5, the J gene TRBJ2-3; D is uncertain. Trimming removed 4 bases from V and 6 bases from J, with 15 bases in between. The CDR3 has 14 amino acids. Germline CDR1 and CDR2: SGHKS and YYEKEE (reference sequence). The CDR3 nucleotides are TGTGCCAGCAGCCCCGGGCCTAATGCGGATACGCAGTATTTT. Translation: CASSPGPNADTQYF.

The chain carries TRBV12-3 or TRBV12-4 and TRBJ1-5; 8 bases agree with TRBD1. CDR3 length equals 15 residues. Trimming took 7 bases from V and 6 from J; bases not matched to a gene: 11. The DNA of the CDR3 is TGTGCCAGCACCGAGACAGGGGTGAGGGGTCAGCCCCAGCATTTT. Translating it yields CASTETGVRGQPQHF.

This clonotype came up many times. V usage is TRBV30 and J usage is TRBJ2-2; no clear D gene. Germline assignment: CDR1 GTSNPN and CDR2 SVGIG (reference sequence). Trimming pared 2 bases from V and 9 bases from J, leaving 13 bases between. The CDR3 has 13 amino acids. The CDR3 reads CAWSLTFSRELFF. In nucleotides, the CDR3 is TGTGCCTGGAGTTTGACCTTCAGCCGGGAGCTGTTTTTT.

This clonotype is labeled medium-sized (0.01 to 0.1%). The rearrangement joins TRBV12-3 or TRBV12-4 to TRBJ2-1; the match to TRBD2 covers 8 bases. The V and J ends lost 3 bases and 4 bases, in that order; junction bases with no gene match: 2. This CDR3 has 14 amino acids. In DNA form, the CDR3 reads TGTGCCAGCAGTTTGGGCGGGGGGTACAATGAGCAGTTCTTC. It specifies CASSLGGGYNEQFF.

For this clonotype: At one end, the junction sequence differs from germline, possibly due to a read error. The V gene is TRBV20-1, the J gene TRBJ2-1; the D gene is possibly TRBD1 (6 bases). This CDR3 region has 15 residues. Germline lookup yields CDR1 DFQATT and CDR2 SNEGSKA (reference sequence). CDR3 in DNA: TGCAGTGCTCGAGAGGGGAGACAGGCCTACAATGAGCAGTTCTTC. This encodes CSAREGRQAYNEQFF.

This clonotype qualifies as medium-sized (0.01 to 0.1%). The chain joins TRBV14 to TRBJ2-3; weak D call: TRBD1 (6 bases). CDR1 is SGHDN and CDR2 is FVKESK in the germline V gene. Trimming pared 0 bases from V and 5 bases from J, leaving 9 bases between. The CDR3 totals 14 residues. CDR3 loop: CASSQDVQGDTQYF. CDR3 coding DNA: TGTGCCAGCAGCCAAGACGTACAGGGAGATACGCAGTATTTT.

The genes are TRBV7-7 and TRBJ2-7, with TRBD1 identical over 7 bases. Germline CDR1 reads SSHAT; CDR2 reads FNYEAQ (reference sequence). Trimming at V came to 11 bases and at J to 3 bases, leaving 7 bases not matched to a gene. The CDR3 runs 12 residues. CDR3 in amino acids: CAEDRVDYEQYV. The CDR3 DNA sequence: TGTGCCGAAGACAGGGTGGACTACGAGCAGTACGTC.

The genes are TRBV3-1 and TRBJ2-5, with 9 bases aligning to TRBD1. After removal of 4 bases from V and 4 bases from J, the junction contained 4 bases not matched to a gene. The CDR3 has 14 amino acids. Germline V gene sequence: CDR1 LGHDT, CDR2 YNNKEL (reference sequence). DNA for the CDR3: TGTGCCAGCAGCCTCTGGACAGGGGTAGAGACCCAGTACTTC. Translating gives CASSLWTGVETQYF.

This clonotype was counted at least ten times. The chain is built from TRBV24-1 and TRBJ2-7; 8 bases line up with TRBD1. V lost 9 bases and J lost 0; bases outside the gene matches: 12. Germline V gene sequence: CDR1 KGHDR, CDR2 SFDVKD. The CDR3 totals 16 residues. This CDR3 is CATVKRPGQASYEQYF. Written as DNA, the CDR3 is TGTGCCACCGTTAAGAGACCGGGACAGGCCTCCTACGAGCAGTACTTC.

There are many counts of this clonotype. The chain joins TRBV27 to TRBJ1-5; D is unclear. V was shortened by 3 bases and J by 5 bases, with 8 bases between the two germline ends. Germline loops: CDR1 MNHEY, CDR2 SMNVEV (reference sequence). The CDR3 consists of 13 residues. The CDR3: CASSFGSDQPQHF. Here the CDR3 DNA reads TGTGCCAGCAGTTTTGGCAGCGATCAGCCCCAGCATTTT.

This clonotype was found many times. The rearrangement uses TRBV6-5 and TRBJ1-5, with a weak D call TRBD1 (5 bases). Germline V gives CDR1 MNHEY, CDR2 SVGAGI. The V end lost 4 bases, the J end lost 3 bases, and 10 bases lay between the germline ends. CDR3 length: 14 residues. The CDR3 nucleotides read TGTGCCAGCAGTTGGGGACGGATCAATCAGCCCCAGCATTTT. This gives the protein CASSWGRINQPQHF.

The chain uses TRBV6-2 or TRBV6-3 and TRBJ2-2; D tentatively reads TRBD1 or TRBD2 (5 bases each). V gave up 3 bases and J gave up 6 bases, with 8 bases separating them. CDR1 is MNHEY and CDR2 is SVGEGT in the germline V gene. The length of the CDR3 is 13 residues. The DNA of the CDR3 is TGTGCCAGCAGTTATGGGGGTCCCGGGGAGCTGTTTTTT. The encoded protein is CASSYGGPGELFF.

Many counts were recorded for this clonotype. J is TRBJ2-2 and V is TRBV5-1; D possibly matches TRBD1 or TRBD2 (6 bases each). Trimming took off 7 bases at V and 3 bases at J, with 16 bases between the two ends. Germline V CDR1 and CDR2: SGHRS, YFSETQ. This CDR3 region has 15 residues. In nucleotides, the CDR3 is TGCGCCAGCTCGTGGTCCGGGGGCGACACCGGGGAGCTGTTTTTT. Its protein is CASSWSGGDTGELFF.

This clonotype was detected only a few times. CDR3 nucleotide sequence: TGCGCCAGCAGCCGGGCCCTAGACGAAGATGAGCAGTTCTTC. Translating gives CASSRALDEDEQFF. The V call is TRBV4-1, the J call TRBJ2-1; unclear D gene. This CDR3 comprises 14 residues. V shed 4 bases and J shed 8 bases, with 15 bases lying between them. The germline V gene has CDR1 MGHRA and CDR2 YSYEKL.